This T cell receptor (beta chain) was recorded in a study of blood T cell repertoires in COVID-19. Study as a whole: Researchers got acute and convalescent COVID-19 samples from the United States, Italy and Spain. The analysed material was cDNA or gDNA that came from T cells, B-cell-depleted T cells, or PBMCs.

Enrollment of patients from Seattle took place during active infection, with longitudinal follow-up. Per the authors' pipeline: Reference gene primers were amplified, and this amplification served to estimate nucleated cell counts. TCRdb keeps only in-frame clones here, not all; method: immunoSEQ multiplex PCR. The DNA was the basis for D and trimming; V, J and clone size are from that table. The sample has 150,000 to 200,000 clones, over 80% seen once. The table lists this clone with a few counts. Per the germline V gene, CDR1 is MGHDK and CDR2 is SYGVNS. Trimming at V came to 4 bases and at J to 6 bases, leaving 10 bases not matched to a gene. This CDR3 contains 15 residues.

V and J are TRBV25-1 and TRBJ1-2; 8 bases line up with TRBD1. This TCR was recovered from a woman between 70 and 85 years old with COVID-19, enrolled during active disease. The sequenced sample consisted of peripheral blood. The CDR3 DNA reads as TGTGCCAGCAGTGGCACAGGGGGGGTTGTCGATGGCTACACCTTC. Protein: CASSGTGGVVDGYTF.